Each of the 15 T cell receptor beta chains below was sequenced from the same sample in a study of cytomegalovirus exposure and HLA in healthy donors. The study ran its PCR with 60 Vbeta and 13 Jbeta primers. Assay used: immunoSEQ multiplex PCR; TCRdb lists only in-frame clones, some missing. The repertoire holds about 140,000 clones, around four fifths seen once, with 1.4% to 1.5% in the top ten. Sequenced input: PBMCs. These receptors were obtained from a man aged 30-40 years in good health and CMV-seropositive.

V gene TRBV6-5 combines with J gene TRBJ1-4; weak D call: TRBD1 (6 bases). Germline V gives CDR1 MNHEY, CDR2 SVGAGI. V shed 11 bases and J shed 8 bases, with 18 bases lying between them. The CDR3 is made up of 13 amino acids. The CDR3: CASEGDPTEKLFF. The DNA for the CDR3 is TGTGCCTCCGAGGGGGATCCTACCGAAAAACTGTTTTTT.

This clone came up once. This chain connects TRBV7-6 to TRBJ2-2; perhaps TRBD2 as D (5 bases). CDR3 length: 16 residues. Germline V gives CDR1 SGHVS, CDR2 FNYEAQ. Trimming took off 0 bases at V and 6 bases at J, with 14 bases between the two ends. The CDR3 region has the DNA TGTGCCAGCAGCTTAGCGCGAGTGGAGGTGGCCGGGGAGCTGTTTTTT. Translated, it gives CASSLARVEVAGELFF.

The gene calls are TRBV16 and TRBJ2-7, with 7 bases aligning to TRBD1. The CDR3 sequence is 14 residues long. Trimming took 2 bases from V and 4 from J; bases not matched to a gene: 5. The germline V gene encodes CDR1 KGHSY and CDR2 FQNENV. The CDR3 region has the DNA TGTGCCAGCAGCCAACGGATGACAGGGTACGAGCAGTACTTC. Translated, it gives CASSQRMTGYEQYF.

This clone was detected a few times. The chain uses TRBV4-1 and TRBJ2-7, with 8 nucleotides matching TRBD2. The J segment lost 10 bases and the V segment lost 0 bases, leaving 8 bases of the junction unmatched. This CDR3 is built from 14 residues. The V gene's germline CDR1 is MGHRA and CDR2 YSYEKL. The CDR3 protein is CASSQEGQRGHQYF. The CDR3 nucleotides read TGCGCCAGCAGCCAAGAAGGACAGCGGGGGCACCAGTACTTC.

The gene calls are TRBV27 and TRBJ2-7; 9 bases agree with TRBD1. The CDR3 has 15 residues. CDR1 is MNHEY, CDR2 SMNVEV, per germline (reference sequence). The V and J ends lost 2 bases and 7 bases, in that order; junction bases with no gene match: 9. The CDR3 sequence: CASSLTGGYGGEQYF. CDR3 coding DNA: TGTGCCAGCAGTTTAACAGGGGGCTACGGCGGGGAGCAGTACTTC.

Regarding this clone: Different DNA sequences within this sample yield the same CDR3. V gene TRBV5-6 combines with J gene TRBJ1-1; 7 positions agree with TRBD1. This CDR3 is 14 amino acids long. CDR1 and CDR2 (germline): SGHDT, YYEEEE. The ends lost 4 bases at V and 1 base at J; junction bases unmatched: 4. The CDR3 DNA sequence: TGTGCCAGCAGCCGTACAGGGGCGAACACTGAAGCTTTCTTT. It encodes CASSRTGANTEAFF.

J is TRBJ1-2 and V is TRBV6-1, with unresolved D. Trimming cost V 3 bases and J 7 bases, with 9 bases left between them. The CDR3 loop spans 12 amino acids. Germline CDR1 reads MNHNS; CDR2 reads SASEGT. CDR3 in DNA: TGTGCCAGCAGTGAGGGTTGGAGTGGCTACACCTTC. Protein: CASSEGWSGYTF.

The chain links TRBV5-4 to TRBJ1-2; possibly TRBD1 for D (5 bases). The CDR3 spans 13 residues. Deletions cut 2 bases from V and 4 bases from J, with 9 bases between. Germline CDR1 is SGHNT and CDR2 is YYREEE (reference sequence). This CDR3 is CASSLKGLYGYTF. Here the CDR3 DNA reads TGTGCCAGCAGCTTAAAGGGACTCTATGGCTACACCTTC.

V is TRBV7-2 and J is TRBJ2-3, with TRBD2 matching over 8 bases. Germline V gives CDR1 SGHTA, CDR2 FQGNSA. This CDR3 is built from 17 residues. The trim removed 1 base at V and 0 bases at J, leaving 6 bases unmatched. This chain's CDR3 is CASSLEGSGTSTDTQYF. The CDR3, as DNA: TGTGCCAGCAGCTTAGAGGGTAGCGGGACCAGCACAGATACGCAGTATTTT.

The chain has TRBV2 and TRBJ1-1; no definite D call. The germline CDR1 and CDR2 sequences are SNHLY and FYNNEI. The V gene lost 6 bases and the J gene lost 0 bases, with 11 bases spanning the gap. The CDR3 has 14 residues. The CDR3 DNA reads TGTGCCAGCAGCCCCCTTACACTGAACACTGAAGCTTTCTTT. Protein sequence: CASSPLTLNTEAFF.

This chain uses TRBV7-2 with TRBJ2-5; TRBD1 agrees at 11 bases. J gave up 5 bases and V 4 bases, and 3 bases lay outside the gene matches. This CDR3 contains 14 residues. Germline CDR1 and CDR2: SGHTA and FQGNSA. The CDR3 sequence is CASSSDRGLETQYF. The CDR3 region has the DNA TGTGCCAGCAGCTCGGACAGGGGGCTTGAGACCCAGTACTTC.

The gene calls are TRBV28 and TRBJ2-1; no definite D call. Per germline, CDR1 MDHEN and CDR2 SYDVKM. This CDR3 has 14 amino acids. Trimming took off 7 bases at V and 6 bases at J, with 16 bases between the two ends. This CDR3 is CASTDRLDSNEQFF. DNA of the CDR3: TGTGCCAGCACCGACCGACTTGATTCCAATGAGCAGTTCTTC.

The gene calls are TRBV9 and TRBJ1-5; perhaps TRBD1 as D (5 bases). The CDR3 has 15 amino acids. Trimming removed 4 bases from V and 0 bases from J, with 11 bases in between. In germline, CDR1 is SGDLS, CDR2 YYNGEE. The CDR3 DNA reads TGTGCCAGCAGCCCGGCCGGGGGTAGCAATCAGCCCCAGCATTTT. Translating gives CASSPAGGSNQPQHF.

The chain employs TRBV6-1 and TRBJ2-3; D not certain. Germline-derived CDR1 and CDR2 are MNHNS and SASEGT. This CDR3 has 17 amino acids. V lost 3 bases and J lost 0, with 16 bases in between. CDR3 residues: CASSDTVQASSTDTQYF. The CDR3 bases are TGTGCCAGCAGTGATACCGTCCAAGCTTCTAGCACAGATACGCAGTATTTT.

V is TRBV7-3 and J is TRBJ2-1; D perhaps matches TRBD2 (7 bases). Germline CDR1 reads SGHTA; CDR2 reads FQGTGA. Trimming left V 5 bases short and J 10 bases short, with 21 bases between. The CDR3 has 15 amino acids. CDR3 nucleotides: TGTGCCAGCAGCCCGACTAGCATTCACGGGGGCGAGCAGTTCTTC. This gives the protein CASSPTSIHGGEQFF.